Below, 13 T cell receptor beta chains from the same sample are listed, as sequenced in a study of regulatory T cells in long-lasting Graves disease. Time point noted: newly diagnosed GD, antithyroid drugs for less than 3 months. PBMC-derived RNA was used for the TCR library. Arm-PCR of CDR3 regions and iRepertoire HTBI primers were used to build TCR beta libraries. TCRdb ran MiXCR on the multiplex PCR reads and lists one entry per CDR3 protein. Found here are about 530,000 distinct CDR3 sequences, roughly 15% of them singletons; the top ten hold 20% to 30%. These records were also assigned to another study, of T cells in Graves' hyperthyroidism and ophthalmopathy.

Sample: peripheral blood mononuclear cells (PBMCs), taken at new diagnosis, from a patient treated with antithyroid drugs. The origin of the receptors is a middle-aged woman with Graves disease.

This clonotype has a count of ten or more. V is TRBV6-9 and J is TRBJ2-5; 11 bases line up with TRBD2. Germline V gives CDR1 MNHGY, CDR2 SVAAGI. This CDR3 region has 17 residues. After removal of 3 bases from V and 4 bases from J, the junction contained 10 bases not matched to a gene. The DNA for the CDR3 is TGTGCCAGCAGTTACCTTAGCGGGGGGGCCGAAGGAGAGACCCAGTACTTC. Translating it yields CASSYLSGGAEGETQYF.

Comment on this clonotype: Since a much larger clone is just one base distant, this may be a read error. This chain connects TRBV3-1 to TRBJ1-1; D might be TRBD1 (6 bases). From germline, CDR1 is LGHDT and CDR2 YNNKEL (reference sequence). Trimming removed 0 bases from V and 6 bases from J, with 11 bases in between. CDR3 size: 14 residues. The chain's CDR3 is CASSQDRGTAEAFF. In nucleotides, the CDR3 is TGTGCCAGCAGCCAAGATAGGGGGACCGCTGAAGCTTTCTTT. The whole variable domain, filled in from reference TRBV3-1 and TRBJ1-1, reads DTAVSQTPKYLVTQMGNDKSIKCEQNLGHDTMYWYKQDSKKFLKIMFSYNNKELIINETVPNRFSPKSPDKAHLNLHINSLELGDSAVYFCASSQDRGTAEAFFGQGTRLTVV.

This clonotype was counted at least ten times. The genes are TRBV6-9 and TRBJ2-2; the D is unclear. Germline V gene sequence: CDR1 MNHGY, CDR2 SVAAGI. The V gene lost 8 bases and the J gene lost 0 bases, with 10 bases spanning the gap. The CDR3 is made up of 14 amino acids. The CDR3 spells CASGWTANTGELFF. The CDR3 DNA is TGTGCCAGCGGTTGGACGGCGAACACCGGGGAGCTGTTTTTT.

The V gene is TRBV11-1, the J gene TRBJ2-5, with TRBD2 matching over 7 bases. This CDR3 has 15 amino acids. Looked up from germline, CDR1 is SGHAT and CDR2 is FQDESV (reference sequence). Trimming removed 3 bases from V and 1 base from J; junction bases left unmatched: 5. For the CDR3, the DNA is TGTGCCAGCAGCTTCCCCGGCGGGGGCCAAGAGACCCAGTACTTC. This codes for CASSFPGGGQETQYF.

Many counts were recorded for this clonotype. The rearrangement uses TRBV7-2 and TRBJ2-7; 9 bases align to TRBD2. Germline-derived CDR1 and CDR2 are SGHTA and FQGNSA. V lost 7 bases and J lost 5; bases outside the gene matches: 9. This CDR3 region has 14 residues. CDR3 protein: CASTRGGGANEQYF. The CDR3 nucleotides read TGTGCCAGCACCCGCGGGGGGGGCGCGAACGAGCAGTACTTC.

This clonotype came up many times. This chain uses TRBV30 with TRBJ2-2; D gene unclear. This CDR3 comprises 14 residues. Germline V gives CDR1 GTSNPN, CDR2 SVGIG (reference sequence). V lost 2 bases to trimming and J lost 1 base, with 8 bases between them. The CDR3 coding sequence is TGTGCCTGGAGTCCGGGCAAGAACACCGGGGAGCTGTTTTTT. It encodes CAWSPGKNTGELFF. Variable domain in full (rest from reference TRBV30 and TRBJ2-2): SQTIHQWPATLVQPVGSPLSLECTVEGTSNPNLYWYRQAAGRGLQLLFYSVGIGQISSEVPQNLSASRPQDRQFILSSKKLLLSDSGFYLCAWSPGKNTGELFFGEGSRLTVL.

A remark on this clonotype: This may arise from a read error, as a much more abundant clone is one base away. The CDR3 loop reads CASRTRTEQETQYF. For the CDR3, the DNA is TGTGCCAGCAGGACCAGGACAGAGCAAGAGACCCAGTACTTC. The chain has TRBV12-3 or TRBV12-4 and TRBJ2-5; D perhaps matches TRBD1 (6 bases). Trimming cost V 6 bases and J 2 bases, with 13 bases left between them. The length of the CDR3 is 14 residues.

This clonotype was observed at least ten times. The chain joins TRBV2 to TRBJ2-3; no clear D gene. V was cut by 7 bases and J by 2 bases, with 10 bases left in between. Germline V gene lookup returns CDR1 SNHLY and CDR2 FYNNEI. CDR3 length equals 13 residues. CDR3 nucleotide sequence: TGTGCCAGCAACCAACCTTTCACAGATACGCAGTATTTT. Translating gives CASNQPFTDTQYF.

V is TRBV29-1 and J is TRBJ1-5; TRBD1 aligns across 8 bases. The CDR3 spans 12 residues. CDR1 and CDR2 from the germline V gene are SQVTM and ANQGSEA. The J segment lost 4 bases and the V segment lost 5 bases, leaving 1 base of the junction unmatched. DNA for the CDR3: TGCAGCGTTAGGACAGGGAATCAGCCCCAGCATTTT. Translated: CSVRTGNQPQHF.

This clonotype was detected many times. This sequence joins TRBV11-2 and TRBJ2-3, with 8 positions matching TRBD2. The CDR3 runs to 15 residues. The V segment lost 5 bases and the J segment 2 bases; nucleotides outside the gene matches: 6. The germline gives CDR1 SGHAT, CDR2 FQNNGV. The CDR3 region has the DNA TGTGCCAGCAGCCGGCGGGGGGACACCACAGATACGCAGTATTTT. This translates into CASSRRGDTTDTQYF.

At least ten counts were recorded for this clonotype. For the CDR3, the DNA is TGTGCCAGCAGCGTAACAGGGTTGGACACCGGGGAGCTGTTTTTT. Amino acids: CASSVTGLDTGELFF. J is TRBJ2-2 and V is TRBV7-9, with D maybe TRBD1 (6 bases). V lost 5 bases, J lost 3 bases, and 13 bases lay in between. CDR3 size: 15 residues. Germline CDR1 and CDR2: SEHNR and FQNEAQ (reference sequence).

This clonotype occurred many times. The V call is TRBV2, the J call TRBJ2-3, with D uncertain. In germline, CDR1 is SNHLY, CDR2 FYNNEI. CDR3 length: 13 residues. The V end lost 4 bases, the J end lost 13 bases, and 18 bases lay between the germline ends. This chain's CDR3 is CASSGIGSSHKYF. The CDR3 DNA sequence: TGTGCCAGCAGTGGGATAGGGTCTAGTCATAAGTATTTT. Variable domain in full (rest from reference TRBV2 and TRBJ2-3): EPEVTQTPSHQVTQMGQEVILRCVPISNHLYFYWYRQILGQKVEFLVSFYNNEISEKSEIFDDQFSVERPDGSNFTLKIRSTKLEDSAMYFCASSGIGSSHKYFGPGTRLTVL.

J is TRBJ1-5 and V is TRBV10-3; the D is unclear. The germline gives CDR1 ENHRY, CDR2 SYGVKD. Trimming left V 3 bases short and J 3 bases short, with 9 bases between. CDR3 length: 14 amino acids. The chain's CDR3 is CAISDQDVNQPQHF. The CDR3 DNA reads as TGTGCCATCAGTGACCAGGACGTCAATCAGCCCCAGCATTTT.